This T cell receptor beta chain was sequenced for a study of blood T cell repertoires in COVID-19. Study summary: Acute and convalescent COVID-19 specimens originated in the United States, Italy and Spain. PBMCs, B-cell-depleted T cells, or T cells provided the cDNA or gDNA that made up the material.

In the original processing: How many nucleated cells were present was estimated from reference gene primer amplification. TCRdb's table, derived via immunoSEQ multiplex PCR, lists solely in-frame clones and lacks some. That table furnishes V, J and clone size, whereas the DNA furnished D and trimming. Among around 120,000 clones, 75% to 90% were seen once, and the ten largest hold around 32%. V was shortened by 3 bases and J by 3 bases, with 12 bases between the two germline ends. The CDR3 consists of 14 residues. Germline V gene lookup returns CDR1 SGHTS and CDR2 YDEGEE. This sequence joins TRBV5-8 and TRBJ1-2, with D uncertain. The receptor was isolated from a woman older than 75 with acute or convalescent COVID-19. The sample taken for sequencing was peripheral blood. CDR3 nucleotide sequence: TGTGCCAGCAGCTCCGAGGCAGTCCACTATGGCTACACCTTC. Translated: CASSSEAVHYGYTF.